The 14 T cell receptor beta chains below were found in one sample sequenced in a study of cytomegalovirus exposure and HLA in healthy donors. The PCR was carried out with 60 Vbeta primers and 13 Jbeta primers. Using immunoSEQ multiplex PCR, the repertoire was profiled, and TCRdb retains in-frame clones only, with some absent. The repertoire holds 150,000 to 250,000 clones, with roughly 85% as singletons. Source material: PBMCs. The receptors originated from a woman between 45 and 60 years old in good health and CMV-seronegative.

V and J are TRBV5-1 and TRBJ2-3; weak D call: TRBD2 (5 bases). This CDR3 has 14 residues. The V gene lost 0 bases and the J gene lost 3 bases, with 8 bases spanning the gap. Per germline, CDR1 SGHRS and CDR2 YFSETQ. The CDR3 DNA sequence: TGCGCCAGCAGCTTGGAATCGGGAACAGATACGCAGTATTTT. Encoded protein: CASSLESGTDTQYF.

The chain combines TRBV29-1 with TRBJ2-7; 10 positions match TRBD1. The V gene end was trimmed by 7 bases and the J gene end by 4 bases; junction bases not matched to a gene: 7. The germline gives CDR1 SQVTM, CDR2 ANQGSEA. This CDR3 is built from 13 residues. The CDR3 spells CSAQTGGGYEQYF. The CDR3 DNA sequence: TGCAGCGCCCAGACAGGGGGCGGGTACGAGCAGTACTTC.

The J gene is TRBJ1-5, the V gene TRBV9; no clear D gene. Germline values: CDR1 SGDLS, CDR2 YYNGEE. The CDR3 sequence is 12 residues long. V gave up 4 bases and J gave up 5 bases, with 7 bases separating them. CDR3 coding DNA: TGTGCCAGCAGCCGGTCGGATCAGCCCCAGCATTTT. Translated, it gives CASSRSDQPQHF.

V and J are TRBV9 and TRBJ2-2; unclear D gene. CDR1 is SGDLS and CDR2 is YYNGEE in the germline V gene. The CDR3 is 15 amino acids. The V end was cut by 0 bases, the J end by 6 bases, with 12 bases between. The CDR3 sequence: CASSVVTQSAGELFF. The CDR3 DNA sequence: TGTGCCAGCAGCGTAGTGACCCAGAGCGCCGGGGAGCTGTTTTTT.

The chain carries TRBV7-6 and TRBJ1-5, with 8 bases fitting TRBD1. In germline, CDR1 is SGHVS, CDR2 FNYEAQ. The CDR3 is 16 residues long. J was trimmed by 2 bases and V by 5 bases; bases with no gene match: 8. CDR3 loop: CASSASTGVGNQPQHF. The CDR3 nucleotides read TGTGCCAGCAGCGCTTCGACAGGGGTTGGCAATCAGCCCCAGCATTTT.

The V call is TRBV7-9, the J call TRBJ2-7, with 8 bases lining up with TRBD1. V lost 1 base, J lost 3 bases, and 5 bases stayed unmatched. The CDR3 spans 15 residues. In germline, CDR1 is SEHNR, CDR2 FQNEAQ (reference sequence). The CDR3 is CASSLVRDRFYEQYF. The CDR3 DNA follows: TGTGCCAGCAGCTTAGTGCGGGACAGGTTCTACGAGCAGTACTTC.

V is TRBV5-5 and J is TRBJ2-1; 10 bases align to TRBD2. Germline V gene lookup returns CDR1 SGHKS and CDR2 YYEKEE (reference sequence). Trimming took 0 bases from V and 4 from J; bases not matched to a gene: 1. The CDR3 spans 15 residues. CDR3 DNA sequence: TGTGCCAGCAGCTTGGGACTAGCGGGTTACAATGAGCAGTTCTTC. This sequence encodes CASSLGLAGYNEQFF.

This clone showed up just a few times. The sample holds other DNA sequences that translate to the same CDR3. V usage is TRBV6-1 and J usage is TRBJ1-5; maybe TRBD1 (5 bases). CDR3 length: 15 residues. Germline loops: CDR1 MNHNS, CDR2 SASEGT. With 4 bases removed from V and 0 bases from J, the gap between germline ends came to 10 bases. CDR3 sequence (DNA): TGTGCCAGCAGTGGTGACAGTTATAGCAATCAGCCCCAGCATTTT. Translation: CASSGDSYSNQPQHF.

The chain carries TRBV18 and TRBJ2-7; 9 bases agree with TRBD2. From germline, CDR1 is KGHSH and CDR2 LQKENI. J was trimmed by 4 bases and V by 6 bases; bases with no gene match: 7. This CDR3 has 14 residues. For the CDR3, the DNA is TGTGCCAGCTCTCCGGGACTAGCAGTATACGAGCAGTACTTC. This sequence encodes CASSPGLAVYEQYF.

Notes on this clone: Within the sample, other DNA sequences also encode this same CDR3. The genes are TRBV18 and TRBJ2-7, with 11 positions matching TRBD2. The CDR3 contains 16 residues. CDR1 and CDR2 from the germline V gene are KGHSH and LQKENI. Germline trimming cut 4 bases from V and 0 bases from J; bases unmatched to any gene: 5. The CDR3 sequence: CASSLRLAGSSYEQYF. CDR3 nucleotide sequence: TGTGCCAGCTCACTCAGACTAGCGGGAAGCTCCTACGAGCAGTACTTC.

The chain uses TRBV5-1 and TRBJ1-1, with 7 bases matching TRBD1. The CDR3 covers 13 residues. The V gene end was trimmed by 2 bases and the J gene end by 5 bases; junction bases not matched to a gene: 3. CDR1 is SGHRS, CDR2 YFSETQ, per germline. The CDR3 bases are TGCGCCAGCAGCTTCCAGGGGGTTACTGAAGCTTTCTTT. It specifies CASSFQGVTEAFF.

The rearrangement joins TRBV6-5 to TRBJ1-2, with 7 bases lining up with TRBD1. The CDR3 spans 13 residues. With 4 bases clipped from V and 6 bases from J, the junction kept 5 bases outside the gene matches. Germline CDR1 MNHEY, CDR2 SVGAGI. The chain's CDR3 is CASSLSGTDGYTF. For the CDR3, the DNA is TGTGCCAGCAGTTTGTCCGGGACAGATGGCTACACCTTC.

In its sample, this clone was seen a few times. The J gene is TRBJ1-2, the V gene TRBV6-5; D not certain. CDR3 length: 10 amino acids. Germline loops: CDR1 MNHEY, CDR2 SVGAGI. V gave up 5 bases and J gave up 10 bases, with 8 bases separating them. The CDR3 is CASSEEVYTF. In DNA form, the CDR3 reads TGTGCCAGCAGTGAGGAGGTCTACACCTTC.

This chain links TRBV4-1 with TRBJ2-7; maybe TRBD1 (5 bases). V was trimmed by 1 base and J by 0 bases, leaving 7 bases between them. The CDR3 runs 14 residues. CDR1 is MGHRA and CDR2 is YSYEKL in the germline V gene. The CDR3 here is CASSQAQVSYEQYF. The CDR3 DNA follows: TGCGCCAGCAGCCAAGCACAGGTCTCCTACGAGCAGTACTTC.